This T cell receptor beta chain was recorded in a study of shared clonotypes between healthy human individuals. Unmatched junction bases numbered 11, after V lost 2 bases and J lost 3 bases. The CDR3 has 18 residues. Germline V gene sequence: CDR1 LNHDA, CDR2 SQIVND (reference sequence). This clone was detected only once. The table came from immunoSEQ multiplex PCR; TCRdb's copy has only in-frame clones and leaves some out. The sample has about 590,000 clones; nearly 97% are singletons. CD8 cells regarded as naive lacked CD45RO, were positively chosen for CCR7, and omitted terminally differentiated effector memory CD45RA+ cells.

The receptor comes from a woman aged 25 to 39 in good health. Source material: naive CD8+ T cells sorted from blood. This chain uses TRBV19 with TRBJ2-7; TRBD2 matches 12 bases. CDR3: CASSIMSRTSGIGYEQYF. The CDR3 coding sequence is TGTGCCAGTAGTATAATGAGTAGGACTAGCGGGATCGGCTACGAGCAGTACTTC.